The following is a TCR beta chain sequence with its context. Its antigen is undetermined. This record comes from a study of shared clonotypes between healthy human individuals. Findings and caveats of the study: Naive subsets generally had larger estimated richness than memory subsets.

The CDR3 length is 15 residues. Germline V CDR1 and CDR2: SNHLY, FYNNEI. The V end was cut by 5 bases, the J end by 5 bases, with 16 bases between. Sequenced by immunoSEQ multiplex PCR; TCRdb stores in-frame clones only, minus some. The sample lists under 1,900,000 clones, 98% seen once, with approximately 0.38% in the top ten. This receptor was obtained from a young man in good health. The chain links TRBV2 to TRBJ2-1; unclear D gene. What was sequenced was naive CD4+ T cells sorted from blood. Documented subset: CD45RA+ positively selected. The CDR3 loop is CASSYVDFSDNEQFF. In DNA, the CDR3 is TGTGCCAGCAGTTACGTCGACTTTTCAGACAATGAGCAGTTCTTC.